This T cell receptor beta chain was recovered during a study of shared clonotypes between healthy human individuals. Study-wide results and caveats: Naive CD4 clonotype sharing across several donors was 4% to 5.5%.

The germline V gene has CDR1 SGHDT and CDR2 YYEEEE. V shed 4 bases, J shed 5 bases, and the junction held 11 bases outside the gene matches. The CDR3 contains 16 residues. Here immunoSEQ multiplex PCR was the method, and the copy in TCRdb shows in-frame clones only, minus some. This sample has approximately 2.5 million clones, with around nine tenths found just once. Points on this clone: What it recognizes is unknown.

The source is a man aged 18 to 29 in good health. The sequenced sample consisted of naive CD4+ T cells sorted from blood. Described subset: CD45RA+ positively selected. V and J are TRBV5-6 and TRBJ2-5; 10 bases are shared with TRBD2. CDR3 coding DNA: TGTGCCAGCAGCGGCATGCCGGGACTAGCGTCCGAGACCCAGTACTTC. It yields the protein CASSGMPGLASETQYF.